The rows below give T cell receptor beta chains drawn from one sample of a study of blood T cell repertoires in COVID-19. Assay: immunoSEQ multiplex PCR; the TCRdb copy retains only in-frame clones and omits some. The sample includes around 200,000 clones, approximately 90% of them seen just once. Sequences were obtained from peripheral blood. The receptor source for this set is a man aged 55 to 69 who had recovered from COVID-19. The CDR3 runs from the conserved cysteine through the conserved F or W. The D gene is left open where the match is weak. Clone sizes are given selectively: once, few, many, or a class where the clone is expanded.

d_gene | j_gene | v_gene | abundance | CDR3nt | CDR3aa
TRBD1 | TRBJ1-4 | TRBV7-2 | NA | TGTGCCAGCAGACGGACAGGGGGAGGAGAAAAACTGTTTTTT | CASRRTGGGEKLFF
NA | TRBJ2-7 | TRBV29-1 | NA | TGCAGCGTGGCCGGAGCGGGTTACCCCTACGAGCAGTACTTC | CSVAGAGYPYEQYF
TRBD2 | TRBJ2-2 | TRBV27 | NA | TGTGCCAGCAGTTCCACCCAGACTAGCGGGATGGGCGGCGGGGAGCTGTTTTTT | CASSSTQTSGMGGGELFF
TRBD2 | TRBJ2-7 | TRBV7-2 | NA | TGTGCCAGCAGCTTAGAAATAGCGGGTGGCGAGCAGTACTTC | CASSLEIAGGEQYF
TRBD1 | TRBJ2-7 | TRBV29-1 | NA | TGCAGCGTTGGGACAGGGGTTCCCTACGAGCAGTACTTC | CSVGTGVPYEQYF
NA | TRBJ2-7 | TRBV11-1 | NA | TGTGCCAGCAGTCAACAGGGTGATAGGCAGTACTTC | CASSQQGDRQYF
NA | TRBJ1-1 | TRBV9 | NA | TGTGCCAGCAGCCCAGTGGGGACAACGAACACTGAAGCTTTCTTT | CASSPVGTTNTEAFF
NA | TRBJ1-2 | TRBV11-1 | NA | TGTGCCAGCAGCCTCGGGGGGGTTCACCTCTATGGCTACACCTTC | CASSLGGVHLYGYTF
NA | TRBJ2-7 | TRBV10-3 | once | TGTGCCATCAGGGACAGGGAGGGCGGTGAGCAGTACTTC | CAIRDREGGEQYF
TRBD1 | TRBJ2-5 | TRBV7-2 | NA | TGTGCCAGCAGCTTGACAGGGGGGGAGAGGGAGACCCAGTACTTC | CASSLTGGERETQYF
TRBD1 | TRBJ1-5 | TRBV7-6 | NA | TGTGCCAGCAGCTTAGGGACAGGGGTTAGTCAGCCCCAGCATTTT | CASSLGTGVSQPQHF